These 2 T cell receptor beta chains came from one sample sequenced in a study of blood T cell repertoires in COVID-19. Profiled with immunoSEQ multiplex PCR; TCRdb holds only in-frame clones, not every one. The data hold 200,000 or so clones, with roughly 75% observed a single time. The sequencing input was peripheral blood. The receptors were gathered from a woman aged 65 to 85 with acute or convalescent COVID-19.

The chain recombines TRBV12-3 or TRBV12-4 with TRBJ2-1; D unresolved. The CDR3 runs to 12 residues. Trimming stripped 2 bases from V and 5 bases from J, with 4 bases between. The CDR3 bases are TGTGCCAGCAGTTTACTCGACAATGAGCAGTTCTTC. Protein sequence: CASSLLDNEQFF.

The genes are TRBV2 and TRBJ2-4; D possibly corresponds to TRBD1 (6 bases). Germline values: CDR1 SNHLY, CDR2 FYNNEI. Trimming took off 10 bases at V and 5 bases at J, with 15 bases between the two ends. The CDR3 runs to 13 residues. The CDR3 bases are TGTGCCACACAACAGGGTATCGAAAACATTCAGTACTTC. It codes for CATQQGIENIQYF.